The present entry profiles one TCR beta chain with its context. Its antigen is as yet unknown. The data belong to a study of Ad26.COV2.S vaccination and SARS-CoV-2 variants. General study points: Participants in the vaccine arm had higher spike-specific TCR breadth; placebo recipients had lower.

Germline V CDR1 and CDR2: SGDLS, YYNGEE. The CDR3 is made up of 16 amino acids. V was clipped by 0 bases and J by 5 bases; unmatched bases: 10. Indicated treatment: approximately 18 received Ad26.COV2.S at low or high dose, single or two shots; about 5 received placebo; per-sample allocation not given. Samples came from day 63 after the first vaccine or placebo injection. It was Wuhan-strain SARS-CoV-2 spike that the Ad26 vaccine vector expressed. Data came from immunoSEQ multiplex PCR; TCRdb stores just in-frame clones and leaves some out. There are approximately 500,000 clones in the sample; approximately 90% occur only once, and 9.5% to 15% lies in the top ten.

The input for sequencing was peripheral blood, taken in a trial of Ad26.COV2.S vaccine versus placebo. The sequence was collected from a person between 18 and 60 years old who received the Ad26.COV2.S COVID-19 vaccine or a placebo. The chain couples TRBV9 to TRBJ2-7; TRBD2 matches at 8 bases. CDR3 in amino acids: CASSVAPAGEGNEQYF. In DNA, the CDR3 is TGTGCCAGCAGCGTAGCTCCAGCGGGAGAGGGTAACGAGCAGTACTTC.